A selection of T cell receptor beta chains follows, all from one sample in a study of T cell responses to AZD1222 COVID-19 vaccine. Some clones are missing from TCRdb's copy, which holds only in-frame ones; the method was immunoSEQ multiplex PCR. The table records about 190,000 clones, around 90% of them present only once. Material: peripheral blood, obtained 28 days after the second dose of the MenACWY control vaccine. These TCRs come from an adult who received the MenACWY meningococcal vaccine as a control. CDR3s include the opening cysteine and the closing phenylalanine or tryptophan. The order of the fields is clone size, CDR3 length, V gene, D gene, J gene, CDR3 protein, CDR3 DNA. D genes are given only for firm matches. Rows may omit the clone size; those that give it use once, few, many or a size class.

abundance: -; len: 17; v_gene: TRBV7-9; d_gene: TRBD1; j_gene: TRBJ1-2; CDR3aa: CASRGTGDSRGVYGYTF; CDR3nt: TGTGCCAGCAGAGGGACAGGGGACTCCCGCGGGGTCTATGGCTACACCTTC
abundance: -; len: 14; v_gene: TRBV6-6; d_gene: -; j_gene: TRBJ2-7; CDR3aa: CASSHPNRDYEQYF; CDR3nt: TGTGCCAGCAGCCACCCCAACAGGGACTACGAGCAGTACTTC
abundance: -; len: 14; v_gene: TRBV30; d_gene: -; j_gene: TRBJ2-1; CDR3aa: CAWSVPGEINEQFF; CDR3nt: TGTGCCTGGAGTGTACCGGGAGAGATTAATGAGCAGTTCTTC
abundance: -; len: 16; v_gene: TRBV19; d_gene: TRBD1; j_gene: TRBJ1-1; CDR3aa: CASSIVAGQGTTEAFF; CDR3nt: TGTGCCAGTAGTATAGTAGCGGGACAGGGGACCACTGAAGCTTTCTTT
abundance: -; len: 13; v_gene: TRBV7-3; d_gene: -; j_gene: TRBJ2-1; CDR3aa: CASSLGWENEQFF; CDR3nt: TGTGCCAGCAGCCTAGGATGGGAGAATGAGCAGTTCTTC
abundance: -; len: 15; v_gene: TRBV6-5; d_gene: -; j_gene: TRBJ1-5; CDR3aa: CASRRGTPSTQPQHF; CDR3nt: TGTGCCAGCAGGAGGGGCACCCCCTCCACTCAGCCCCAGCATTTT
abundance: -; len: 14; v_gene: TRBV5-1; d_gene: -; j_gene: TRBJ1-5; CDR3aa: CASSLEAGNQPQHF; CDR3nt: TGCGCCAGCAGCTTGGAGGCCGGCAATCAGCCCCAGCATTTT
abundance: -; len: 12; v_gene: TRBV5-1; d_gene: -; j_gene: TRBJ2-7; CDR3aa: CASSLGAYEQYF; CDR3nt: TGCGCCAGCAGCTTGGGGGCCTACGAGCAGTACTTC
abundance: -; len: 13; v_gene: TRBV27; d_gene: -; j_gene: TRBJ1-3; CDR3aa: CASSRGLGNTIYF; CDR3nt: TGTGCCAGCAGCAGAGGTCTTGGAAACACCATATATTTT
abundance: few; len: 19; v_gene: TRBV5-1; d_gene: TRBD2; j_gene: TRBJ2-1; CDR3aa: CASSYGRRLAEVSYNEQFF; CDR3nt: TGCGCCAGCAGCTATGGGCGACGACTAGCGGAAGTATCCTACAATGAGCAGTTCTTC
abundance: -; len: 15; v_gene: TRBV5-5; d_gene: -; j_gene: TRBJ1-2; CDR3aa: CASSLDPGVNYGYTF; CDR3nt: TGTGCCAGCAGCTTGGATCCAGGGGTTAACTATGGCTACACCTTC
abundance: -; len: 14; v_gene: TRBV25-1; d_gene: -; j_gene: TRBJ1-6; CDR3aa: CASSKDSRNSPLHF; CDR3nt: TGTGCCAGCAGTAAAGACAGCCGTAATTCACCCCTCCACTTT
abundance: -; len: 12; v_gene: TRBV12-3/TRBV12-4; d_gene: -; j_gene: TRBJ1-5; CDR3aa: CASSQGGQPQHF; CDR3nt: TGTGCCAGCAGCCAAGGGGGTCAGCCCCAGCATTTT
abundance: -; len: 20; v_gene: TRBV5-3; d_gene: -; j_gene: TRBJ1-5; CDR3aa: CARSLDPRDGRMVLDQPQHF; CDR3nt: TGTGCCAGAAGCTTGGATCCCAGGGATGGCCGAATGGTTCTAGATCAGCCCCAGCATTTT
abundance: -; len: 13; v_gene: TRBV12-3/TRBV12-4; d_gene: TRBD1; j_gene: TRBJ1-5; CDR3aa: CASSLTGKQPQHF; CDR3nt: TGTGCCAGCAGTTTGACAGGGAAGCAGCCCCAGCATTTT
abundance: few; len: 12; v_gene: TRBV27; d_gene: -; j_gene: TRBJ2-7; CDR3aa: CASSSEGGTAYF; CDR3nt: TGTGCCAGCAGTTCAGAGGGCGGGACAGCGTACTTC
abundance: -; len: 15; v_gene: TRBV7-2; d_gene: TRBD2; j_gene: TRBJ2-1; CDR3aa: CASSLVAGAYNEQFF; CDR3nt: TGTGCCAGCAGCTTAGTAGCGGGAGCGTACAATGAGCAGTTCTTC
abundance: once; len: 14; v_gene: TRBV7-2; d_gene: -; j_gene: TRBJ1-2; CDR3aa: CASSLERGAGNMTF; CDR3nt: TGTGCCAGCAGCTTAGAACGAGGGGCAGGGAATATGACCTTC
abundance: few; len: 14; v_gene: TRBV30; d_gene: -; j_gene: TRBJ2-7; CDR3aa: CAWSGGGRVYEQYF; CDR3nt: TGTGCCTGGAGTGGAGGAGGGCGAGTGTACGAGCAGTACTTC
abundance: -; len: 12; v_gene: TRBV6-5; d_gene: -; j_gene: TRBJ1-6; CDR3aa: CASSRSDSPLHF; CDR3nt: TGTGCCAGCAGCCGGTCCGATTCACCCCTCCACTTT
abundance: -; len: 15; v_gene: TRBV11-2; d_gene: -; j_gene: TRBJ1-3; CDR3aa: CASSLQGASGNTIYF; CDR3nt: TGTGCCAGCAGCCTACAGGGTGCGTCTGGAAACACCATATATTTT
abundance: -; len: 18; v_gene: TRBV28; d_gene: -; j_gene: TRBJ1-2; CDR3aa: CASSFGANPIVLVAGYTF; CDR3nt: TGTGCCAGCAGTTTCGGAGCTAACCCCATAGTATTAGTTGCTGGCTACACCTTC
abundance: -; len: 16; v_gene: TRBV28; d_gene: TRBD1; j_gene: TRBJ2-7; CDR3aa: CASSATGTGRLYEQYF; CDR3nt: TGTGCCAGCAGTGCTACCGGGACAGGGAGACTATACGAGCAGTACTTC
abundance: once; len: 11; v_gene: TRBV19; d_gene: -; j_gene: TRBJ2-1; CDR3aa: CASRVTDEQFF; CDR3nt: TGTGCCAGTAGGGTCACGGATGAGCAGTTCTTC
abundance: -; len: 12; v_gene: TRBV19; d_gene: -; j_gene: TRBJ1-6; CDR3aa: CASSTPDSPLHF; CDR3nt: TGTGCCAGTAGTACTCCAGACTCACCCCTCCACTTT
abundance: -; len: 17; v_gene: TRBV2; d_gene: -; j_gene: TRBJ1-4; CDR3aa: CASIRSWVSTINEKLFF; CDR3nt: TGTGCCAGCATCCGAAGCTGGGTGAGCACGATCAATGAAAAACTGTTTTTT
abundance: -; len: 16; v_gene: TRBV5-1; d_gene: -; j_gene: TRBJ1-3; CDR3aa: CASSWRPLGSGNTIYF; CDR3nt: TGCGCCAGCAGCTGGAGGCCCCTCGGCTCTGGAAACACCATATATTTT
abundance: -; len: 13; v_gene: TRBV30; d_gene: -; j_gene: TRBJ1-5; CDR3aa: CAWSVLRNQPQHF; CDR3nt: TGTGCCTGGAGTGTACTTAGGAATCAGCCCCAGCATTTT
abundance: once; len: 12; v_gene: TRBV5-1; d_gene: -; j_gene: TRBJ2-3; CDR3aa: CASSGESDTQYF; CDR3nt: TGCGCCAGCAGCGGAGAGTCAGATACGCAGTATTTT
abundance: -; len: 13; v_gene: TRBV5-1; d_gene: -; j_gene: TRBJ2-3; CDR3aa: CASSAAATDTQYF; CDR3nt: TGCGCCAGCAGCGCCGCTGCCACAGATACGCAGTATTTT
abundance: once; len: 13; v_gene: TRBV27; d_gene: -; j_gene: TRBJ1-6; CDR3aa: CASSTRGDSPLHF; CDR3nt: TGTGCCAGCAGTACCCGGGGGGATTCACCCCTCCACTTT
abundance: -; len: 17; v_gene: TRBV30; d_gene: -; j_gene: TRBJ2-3; CDR3aa: CASATWMTKGREDTQYF; CDR3nt: TGTGCCTCAGCCACTTGGATGACTAAAGGGCGGGAAGATACGCAGTATTTT
abundance: -; len: 15; v_gene: TRBV12-2; d_gene: -; j_gene: TRBJ2-3; CDR3aa: CASRFRDREKNTQYF; CDR3nt: TGTGCAAGTCGCTTCCGGGACAGGGAGAAAAATACGCAGTATTTT
abundance: -; len: 15; v_gene: TRBV10-3; d_gene: -; j_gene: TRBJ1-5; CDR3aa: CAISESGRGGGPQHF; CDR3nt: TGTGCCATCAGTGAGTCCGGGAGGGGTGGGGGGCCCCAGCATTTT
abundance: -; len: 13; v_gene: TRBV6-4; d_gene: -; j_gene: TRBJ1-5; CDR3aa: CASSPQGGQPQHF; CDR3nt: TGTGCCAGCAGCCCACAAGGGGGGCAGCCCCAGCATTTT
abundance: few; len: 15; v_gene: TRBV19; d_gene: -; j_gene: TRBJ2-2; CDR3aa: CATSVARVVAGELFF; CDR3nt: TGTGCCACTTCCGTGGCCAGGGTAGTCGCCGGGGAGCTGTTTTTT
abundance: -; len: 15; v_gene: TRBV18; d_gene: TRBD1; j_gene: TRBJ1-1; CDR3aa: CASSLGQGSNTEAFF; CDR3nt: TGTGCCAGCTCATTAGGACAGGGGTCGAACACTGAAGCTTTCTTT
abundance: once; len: 17; v_gene: TRBV5-6; d_gene: TRBD1; j_gene: TRBJ1-2; CDR3aa: CASSSAGTGTINYGYTF; CDR3nt: TGTGCCAGCAGCAGTGCCGGGACAGGGACCATTAACTATGGCTACACCTTC
abundance: -; len: 16; v_gene: TRBV5-6; d_gene: -; j_gene: TRBJ1-1; CDR3aa: CASSVGTARMNTEAFF; CDR3nt: TGTGCCAGCAGCGTCGGGACGGCCCGTATGAACACTGAAGCTTTCTTT
abundance: -; len: 13; v_gene: TRBV5-5; d_gene: -; j_gene: TRBJ2-7; CDR3aa: CASSRRGDFPQYF; CDR3nt: TGTGCCAGCAGCCGGCGGGGAGACTTTCCTCAGTACTTC
abundance: -; len: 15; v_gene: TRBV2; d_gene: -; j_gene: TRBJ1-4; CDR3aa: CASRSRTGVNEKLFF; CDR3nt: TGTGCCAGCAGATCCAGGACGGGTGTTAATGAAAAACTGTTTTTT
abundance: -; len: 16; v_gene: TRBV7-2; d_gene: -; j_gene: TRBJ2-1; CDR3aa: CASRPSGDSSYNEQFF; CDR3nt: TGTGCCAGCAGACCGAGCGGAGACAGCTCCTACAATGAGCAGTTCTTC
abundance: -; len: 15; v_gene: TRBV7-3; d_gene: TRBD2; j_gene: TRBJ2-1; CDR3aa: CASSITGGPGNEQFF; CDR3nt: TGTGCCAGCAGTATTACGGGAGGGCCGGGGAATGAGCAGTTCTTC